This TCR beta chain was retrieved from a study of blood T cell repertoires in COVID-19. Study as a whole: From the United States, Italy and Spain came samples of acute and convalescent COVID-19.

In the study's own analysis: Estimation of nucleated cell counts was performed using reference gene primer amplification. Data came from immunoSEQ multiplex PCR; TCRdb stores just in-frame clones and leaves some out. V, J and clone size derive from that table, while D and trimming were established from the DNA sequence. The sample gives some 130,000 clones, roughly 79% of which show up once; 10% to 11% is in the top ten. The J segment lost 0 bases and the V segment lost 6 bases, leaving 6 bases of the junction unmatched. The CDR3 has 15 residues. Germline V CDR1 and CDR2: MNHEY, SVGAGI. The J gene is TRBJ1-2, the V gene TRBV6-5; 8 bases agree with TRBD1. The sample comprised peripheral blood. The clonotype originates from a human donor in a cohort sampled during active COVID-19. The chain's CDR3 is CASSSGQAANYGYTF. CDR3 bases: TGTGCCAGCAGCTCGGGACAGGCTGCTAACTATGGCTACACCTTC.